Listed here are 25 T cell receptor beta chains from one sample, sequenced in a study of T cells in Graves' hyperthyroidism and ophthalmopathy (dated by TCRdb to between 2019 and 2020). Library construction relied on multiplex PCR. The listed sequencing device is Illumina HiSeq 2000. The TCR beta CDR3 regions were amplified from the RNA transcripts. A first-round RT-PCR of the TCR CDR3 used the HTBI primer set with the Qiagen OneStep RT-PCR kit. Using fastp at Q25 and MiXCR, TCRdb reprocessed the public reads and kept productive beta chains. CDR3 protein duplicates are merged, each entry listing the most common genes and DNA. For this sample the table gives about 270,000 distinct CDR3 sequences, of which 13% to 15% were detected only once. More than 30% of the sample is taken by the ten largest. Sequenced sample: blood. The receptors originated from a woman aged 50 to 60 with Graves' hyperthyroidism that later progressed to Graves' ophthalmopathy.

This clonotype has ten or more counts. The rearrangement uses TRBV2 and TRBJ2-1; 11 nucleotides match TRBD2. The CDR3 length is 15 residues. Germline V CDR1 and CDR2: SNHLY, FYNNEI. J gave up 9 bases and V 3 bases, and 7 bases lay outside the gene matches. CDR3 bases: TGTGCCAGCAGTGAGTGGACTAGCGGGTCAGGTGAGCAGTTCTTC. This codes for CASSEWTSGSGEQFF.

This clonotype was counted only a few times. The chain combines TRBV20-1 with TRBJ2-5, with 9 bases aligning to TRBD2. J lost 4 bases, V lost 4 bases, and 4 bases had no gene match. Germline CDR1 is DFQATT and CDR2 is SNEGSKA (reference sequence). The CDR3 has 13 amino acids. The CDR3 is CSATAGGRETQYF. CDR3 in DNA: TGCAGTGCTACAGCGGGGGGTAGAGAGACCCAGTACTTC.

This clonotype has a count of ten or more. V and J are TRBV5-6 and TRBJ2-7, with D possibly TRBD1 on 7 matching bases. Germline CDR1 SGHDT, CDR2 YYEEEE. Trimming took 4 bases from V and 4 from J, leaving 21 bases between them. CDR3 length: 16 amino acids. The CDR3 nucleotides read TGTGCCAGCAGCCACGAAAAGACAGGGAGGTGGTACGAGCAGTACTTC. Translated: CASSHEKTGRWYEQYF. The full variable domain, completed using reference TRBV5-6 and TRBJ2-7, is DAGVTQSPTHLIKTRGQQVTLRCSPKSGHDTVSWYQQALGQGPQFIFQYYEEEERQRGNFPDRFSGHQFPNYSSELNVNALLLGDSALYLCASSHEKTGRWYEQYFGPGTRLTVT.

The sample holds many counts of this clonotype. CDR3 region: CASSQVGLAEETQYF. As DNA, the CDR3 is TGTGCCAGCAGCCAAGTAGGACTAGCGGAGGAGACCCAGTACTTC. The rearrangement uses TRBV3-1 and TRBJ2-5; 10 positions match TRBD2. Germline V gives CDR1 LGHDT, CDR2 YNNKEL (reference sequence). V lost 1 base to trimming and J lost 5 bases; unmatched junction nucleotides: 4. The CDR3 length is 15 residues.

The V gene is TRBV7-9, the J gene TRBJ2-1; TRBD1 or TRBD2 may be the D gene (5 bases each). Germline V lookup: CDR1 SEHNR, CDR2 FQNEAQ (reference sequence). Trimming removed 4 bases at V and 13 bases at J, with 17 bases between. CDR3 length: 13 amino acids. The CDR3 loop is CASSSTGLYTQFF. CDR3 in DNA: TGTGCCAGCAGCTCCACAGGACTCTACACTCAGTTCTTC.

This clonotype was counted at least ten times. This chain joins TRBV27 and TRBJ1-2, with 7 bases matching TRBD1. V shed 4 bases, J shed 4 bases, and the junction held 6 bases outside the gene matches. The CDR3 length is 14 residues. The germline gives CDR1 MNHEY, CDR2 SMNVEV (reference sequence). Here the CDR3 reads CASSSMTGSYGYTF. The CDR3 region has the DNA TGTGCCAGCAGTTCGATGACAGGGTCCTATGGCTACACCTTC.

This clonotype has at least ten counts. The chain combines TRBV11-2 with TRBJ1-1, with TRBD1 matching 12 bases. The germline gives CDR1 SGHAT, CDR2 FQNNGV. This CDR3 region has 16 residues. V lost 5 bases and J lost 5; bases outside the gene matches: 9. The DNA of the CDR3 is TGTGCCAGCAGCCCCCCGGGACAGGGGGCAGGAACTGAAGCTTTCTTT. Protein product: CASSPPGQGAGTEAFF. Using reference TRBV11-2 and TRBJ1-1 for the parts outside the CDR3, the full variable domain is EAGVAQSPRYKIIEKRQSVAFWCNPISGHATLYWYQQILGQGPKLLIQFQNNGVVDDSQLPKDRFSAERLKGVDSTLKIQPAKLEDSAVYLCASSPPGQGAGTEAFFGQGTRLTVV.

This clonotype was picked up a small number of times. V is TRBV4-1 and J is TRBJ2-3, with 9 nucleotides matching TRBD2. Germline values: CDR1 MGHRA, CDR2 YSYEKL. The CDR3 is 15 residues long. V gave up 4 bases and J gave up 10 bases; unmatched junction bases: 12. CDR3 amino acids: CASSLGLAIGAAQYF. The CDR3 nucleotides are TGCGCCAGCAGCCTGGGACTAGCCATCGGGGCGGCGCAGTATTTT.

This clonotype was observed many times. Written as DNA, the CDR3 is TGTGCCATCGCACTAGCGGGCACAGATACGCAGTATTTT. It specifies CAIALAGTDTQYF. The chain has TRBV10-3 and TRBJ2-3, with 8 bases lining up with TRBD2. The CDR3 spans 13 residues. The trim removed 8 bases at V and 1 base at J, leaving 2 bases unmatched. Germline V CDR1 and CDR2: ENHRY, SYGVKD.

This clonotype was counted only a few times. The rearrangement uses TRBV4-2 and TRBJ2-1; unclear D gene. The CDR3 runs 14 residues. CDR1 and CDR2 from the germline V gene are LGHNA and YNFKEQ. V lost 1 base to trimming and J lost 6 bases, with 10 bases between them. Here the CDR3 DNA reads TGTGCCAGCAGCCAAGCAGGTTTACTCAATGAGCAGTTCTTC. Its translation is CASSQAGLLNEQFF.

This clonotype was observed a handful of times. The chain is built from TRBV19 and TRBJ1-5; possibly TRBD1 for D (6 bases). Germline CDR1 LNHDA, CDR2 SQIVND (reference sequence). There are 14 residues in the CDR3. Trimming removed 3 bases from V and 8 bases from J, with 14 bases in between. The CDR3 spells CASSIDANREPQHF. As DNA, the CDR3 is TGTGCCAGTAGTATTGACGCCAACAGGGAGCCCCAGCATTTT.

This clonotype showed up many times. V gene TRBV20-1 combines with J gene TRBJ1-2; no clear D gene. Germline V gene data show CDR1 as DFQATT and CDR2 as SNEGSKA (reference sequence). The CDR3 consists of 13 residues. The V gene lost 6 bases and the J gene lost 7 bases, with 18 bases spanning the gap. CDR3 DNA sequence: TGCAGTGCAGACGCCGCTGGGGATGGTGGCTACACCTTC. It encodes CSADAAGDGGYTF.

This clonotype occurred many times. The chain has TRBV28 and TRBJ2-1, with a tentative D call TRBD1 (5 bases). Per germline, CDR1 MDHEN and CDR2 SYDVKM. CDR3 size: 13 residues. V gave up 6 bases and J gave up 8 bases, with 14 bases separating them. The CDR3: CASSEGEGDEQFF. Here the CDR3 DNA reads TGTGCCAGCAGCGAAGGGGAAGGGGATGAGCAGTTCTTC.

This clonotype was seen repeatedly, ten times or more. This CDR3 reads CASSSGLAAFSDTQYF. In nucleotides, the CDR3 is TGTGCCAGCAGCTCAGGACTAGCGGCCTTCTCAGATACGCAGTATTTT. J is TRBJ2-3 and V is TRBV28; 10 nucleotides agree with TRBD2. Germline CDR1 and CDR2: MDHEN and SYDVKM. Losses at the gene ends were 6 bases for V and 4 bases for J; bases not matched to a gene: 10. CDR3 length: 16 amino acids.

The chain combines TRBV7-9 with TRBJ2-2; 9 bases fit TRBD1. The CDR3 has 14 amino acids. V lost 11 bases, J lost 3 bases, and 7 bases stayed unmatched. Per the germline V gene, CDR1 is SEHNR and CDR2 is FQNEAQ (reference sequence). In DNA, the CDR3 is TGTGCCTCTTCGGACAGGGGTGACACCGGGGAGCTGTTTTTT. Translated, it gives CASSDRGDTGELFF.

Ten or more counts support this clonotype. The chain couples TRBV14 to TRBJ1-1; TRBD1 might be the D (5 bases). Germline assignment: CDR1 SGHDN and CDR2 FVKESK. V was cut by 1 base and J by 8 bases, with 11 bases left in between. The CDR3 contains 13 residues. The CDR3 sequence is CASSQVIGAEAFF. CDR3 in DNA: TGTGCCAGCAGCCAAGTTATAGGGGCAGAAGCTTTCTTT.

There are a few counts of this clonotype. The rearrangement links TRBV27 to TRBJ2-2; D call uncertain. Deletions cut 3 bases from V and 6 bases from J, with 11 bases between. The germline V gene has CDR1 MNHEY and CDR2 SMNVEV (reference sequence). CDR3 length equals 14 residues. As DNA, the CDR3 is TGTGCCAGCAGTTTCAGGTCCAAGGCCGGGGAGCTGTTTTTT. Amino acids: CASSFRSKAGELFF.

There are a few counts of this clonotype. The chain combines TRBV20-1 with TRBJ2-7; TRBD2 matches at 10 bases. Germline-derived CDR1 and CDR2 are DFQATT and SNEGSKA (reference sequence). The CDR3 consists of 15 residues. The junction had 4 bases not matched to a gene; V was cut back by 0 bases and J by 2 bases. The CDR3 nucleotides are TGCAGTGCTAGAGATACCGGGACTAGCGCCTACGAGCAGTACTTC. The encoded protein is CSARDTGTSAYEQYF.

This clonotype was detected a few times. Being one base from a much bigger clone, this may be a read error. CDR3 DNA sequence: TGTGCCAGCAGACTTGGTGGAAGTAGGGAGACCCAGTACTTC. Translating gives CASRLGGSRETQYF. The chain links TRBV6-2 or TRBV6-3 to TRBJ2-5; D remains unclear. The germline V gene has CDR1 MNHEY and CDR2 SVGEGT. The CDR3 loop spans 14 amino acids. Trimming left V 6 bases short and J 5 bases short, with 16 bases between.

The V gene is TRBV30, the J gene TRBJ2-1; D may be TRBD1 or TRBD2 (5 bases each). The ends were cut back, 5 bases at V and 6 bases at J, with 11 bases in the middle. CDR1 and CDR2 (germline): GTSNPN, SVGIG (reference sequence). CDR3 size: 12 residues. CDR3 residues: CAWVRDGNEQFF. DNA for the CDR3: TGTGCCTGGGTGAGGGACGGCAATGAGCAGTTCTTC.

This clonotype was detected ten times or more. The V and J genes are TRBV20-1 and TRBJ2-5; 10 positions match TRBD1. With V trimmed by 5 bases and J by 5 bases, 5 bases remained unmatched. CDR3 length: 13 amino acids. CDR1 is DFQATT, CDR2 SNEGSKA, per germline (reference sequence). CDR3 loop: CSAPLDRGETQYF. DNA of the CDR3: TGCAGTGCTCCACTGGACAGGGGGGAGACCCAGTACTTC.

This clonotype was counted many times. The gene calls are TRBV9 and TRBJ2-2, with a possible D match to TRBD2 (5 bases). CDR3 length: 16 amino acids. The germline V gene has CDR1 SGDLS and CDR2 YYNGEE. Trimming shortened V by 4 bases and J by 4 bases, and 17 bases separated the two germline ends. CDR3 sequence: CASSPPYGEITGELFF. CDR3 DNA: TGTGCCAGCAGCCCCCCATACGGGGAGATCACCGGGGAGCTGTTTTTT.

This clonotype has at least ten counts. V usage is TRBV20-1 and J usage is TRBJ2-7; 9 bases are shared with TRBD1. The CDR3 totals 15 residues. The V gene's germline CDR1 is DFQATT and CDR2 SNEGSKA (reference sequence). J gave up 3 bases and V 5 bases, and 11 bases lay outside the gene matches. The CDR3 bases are TGCAGTGCTGGGACCCCAACAGGGGGCGACTACGAGCAGTACTTC. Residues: CSAGTPTGGDYEQYF.

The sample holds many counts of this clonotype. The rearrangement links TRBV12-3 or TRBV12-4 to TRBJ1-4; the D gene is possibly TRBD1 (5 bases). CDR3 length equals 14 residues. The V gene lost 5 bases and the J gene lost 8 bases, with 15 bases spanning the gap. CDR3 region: CASSKGRVGEKLFF. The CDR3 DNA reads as TGTGCCAGCAGTAAGGGCAGGGTAGGAGAAAAACTGTTTTTT.

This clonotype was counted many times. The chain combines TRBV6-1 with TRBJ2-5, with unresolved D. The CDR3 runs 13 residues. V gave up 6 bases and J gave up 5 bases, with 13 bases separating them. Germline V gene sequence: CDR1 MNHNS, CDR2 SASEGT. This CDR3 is CASSAWRMETQYF. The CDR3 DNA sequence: TGTGCCAGCAGCGCCTGGCGGATGGAGACCCAGTACTTC.